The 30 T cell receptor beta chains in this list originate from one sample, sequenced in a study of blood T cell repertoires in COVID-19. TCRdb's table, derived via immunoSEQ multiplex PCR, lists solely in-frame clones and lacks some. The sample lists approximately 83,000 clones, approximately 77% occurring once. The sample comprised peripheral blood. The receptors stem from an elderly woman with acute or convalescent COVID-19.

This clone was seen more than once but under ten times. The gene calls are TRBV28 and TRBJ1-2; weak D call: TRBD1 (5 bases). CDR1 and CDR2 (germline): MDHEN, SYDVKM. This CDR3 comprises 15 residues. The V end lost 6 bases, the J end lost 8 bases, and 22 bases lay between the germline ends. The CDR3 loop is CASSSGMTAVVGYTF. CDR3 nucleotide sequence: TGTGCCAGCAGCTCAGGGATGACAGCTGTAGTAGGCTACACCTTC.

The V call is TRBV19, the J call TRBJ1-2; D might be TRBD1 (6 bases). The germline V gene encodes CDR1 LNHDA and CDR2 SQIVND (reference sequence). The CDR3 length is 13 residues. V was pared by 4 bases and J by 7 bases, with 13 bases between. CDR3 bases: TGTGCCAGTAGTAATTGGAAGGGGGTTGGCTACACCTTC. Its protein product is CASSNWKGVGYTF.

The CDR3 is CASSPSLAGGSYNEQFF. In nucleotides, the CDR3 is TGTGCCAGCAGTCCCTCCCTAGCGGGGGGGTCCTACAATGAGCAGTTCTTC. This chain uses TRBV27 with TRBJ2-1; 12 bases match TRBD2. V gave up 5 bases and J gave up 1 base; unmatched junction bases: 6. This CDR3 region has 17 residues. The germline V gene has CDR1 MNHEY and CDR2 SMNVEV (reference sequence).

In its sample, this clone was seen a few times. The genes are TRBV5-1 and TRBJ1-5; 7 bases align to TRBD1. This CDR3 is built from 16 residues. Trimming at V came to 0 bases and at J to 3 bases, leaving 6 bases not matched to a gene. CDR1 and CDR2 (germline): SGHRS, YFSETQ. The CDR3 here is CASSLAEGGPNQPQHF. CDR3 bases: TGCGCCAGCAGCTTGGCCGAAGGGGGCCCCAATCAGCCCCAGCATTTT.

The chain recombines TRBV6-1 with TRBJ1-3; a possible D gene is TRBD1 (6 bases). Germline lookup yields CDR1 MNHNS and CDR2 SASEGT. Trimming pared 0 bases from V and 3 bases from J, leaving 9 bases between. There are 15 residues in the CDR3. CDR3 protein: CASSEAPGVGNTIYF. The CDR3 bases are TGTGCCAGCAGTGAAGCACCAGGGGTTGGAAACACCATATATTTT.

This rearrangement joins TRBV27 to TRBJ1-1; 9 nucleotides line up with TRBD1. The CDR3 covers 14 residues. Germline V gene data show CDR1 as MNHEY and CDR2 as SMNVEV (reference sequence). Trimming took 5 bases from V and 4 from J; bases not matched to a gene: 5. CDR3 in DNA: TGTGCCAGCAGTGGGACAGGGTGGGGCACTGAAGCTTTCTTT. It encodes CASSGTGWGTEAFF.

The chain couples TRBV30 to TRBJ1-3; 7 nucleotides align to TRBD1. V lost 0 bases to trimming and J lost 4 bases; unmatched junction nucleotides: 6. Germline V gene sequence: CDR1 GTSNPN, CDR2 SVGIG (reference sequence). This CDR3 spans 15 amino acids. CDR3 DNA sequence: TGTGCCTGGAGTGTAAAGGGGGCTTGGGGAAACACCATATATTTT. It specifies CAWSVKGAWGNTIYF.

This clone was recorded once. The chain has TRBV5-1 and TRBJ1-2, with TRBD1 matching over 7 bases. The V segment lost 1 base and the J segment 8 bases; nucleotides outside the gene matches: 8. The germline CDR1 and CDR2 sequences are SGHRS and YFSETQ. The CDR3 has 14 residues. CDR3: CASSLINTGEGYTF. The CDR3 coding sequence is TGCGCCAGCAGCTTGATCAATACAGGGGAGGGCTACACCTTC.

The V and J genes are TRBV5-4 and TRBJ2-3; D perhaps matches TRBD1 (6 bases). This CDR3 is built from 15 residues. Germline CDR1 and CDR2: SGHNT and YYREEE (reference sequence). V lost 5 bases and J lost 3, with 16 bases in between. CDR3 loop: CASSQGISETDTQYF. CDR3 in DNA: TGTGCCAGCAGTCAGGGGATCAGCGAAACAGATACGCAGTATTTT.

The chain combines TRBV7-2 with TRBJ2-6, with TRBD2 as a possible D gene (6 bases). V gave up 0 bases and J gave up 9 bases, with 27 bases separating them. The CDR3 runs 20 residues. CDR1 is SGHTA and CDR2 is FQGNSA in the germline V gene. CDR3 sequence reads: CASSLAPLGLSSRLGNVLTF. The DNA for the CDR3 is TGTGCCAGCAGCTTAGCGCCCCTTGGACTAAGCAGTAGGTTGGGCAACGTCCTGACTTTC. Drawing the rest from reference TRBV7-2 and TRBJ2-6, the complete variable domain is GAGVSQSPSNKVTEKGKDVELRCDPISGHTALYWYRQSLGQGLEFLIYFQGNSAPDKSGLPSDRFSAERTGGSVSTLTIQRTQQEDSAVYLCASSLAPLGLSSRLGNVLTFGAGSRLTVL.

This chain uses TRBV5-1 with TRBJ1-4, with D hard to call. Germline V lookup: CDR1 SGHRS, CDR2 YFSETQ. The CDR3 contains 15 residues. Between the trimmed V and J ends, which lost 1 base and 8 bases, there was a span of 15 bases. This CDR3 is CASSLSRRGNEKLFF. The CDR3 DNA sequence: TGCGCCAGCAGCTTGAGCAGGCGGGGTAACGAAAAACTGTTTTTT.

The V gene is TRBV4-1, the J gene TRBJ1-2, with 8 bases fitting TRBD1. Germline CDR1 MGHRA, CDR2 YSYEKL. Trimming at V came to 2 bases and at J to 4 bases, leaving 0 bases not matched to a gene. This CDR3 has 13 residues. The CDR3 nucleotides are TGCGCCAGCAGCCAACAGGGGGCCTATGGCTACACCTTC. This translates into CASSQQGAYGYTF.

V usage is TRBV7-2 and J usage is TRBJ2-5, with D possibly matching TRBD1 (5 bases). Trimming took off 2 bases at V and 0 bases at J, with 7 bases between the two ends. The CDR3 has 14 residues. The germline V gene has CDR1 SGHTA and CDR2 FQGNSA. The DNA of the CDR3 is TGTGCCAGCAGCTTATCAGGGTACCAAGAGACCCAGTACTTC. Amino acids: CASSLSGYQETQYF.

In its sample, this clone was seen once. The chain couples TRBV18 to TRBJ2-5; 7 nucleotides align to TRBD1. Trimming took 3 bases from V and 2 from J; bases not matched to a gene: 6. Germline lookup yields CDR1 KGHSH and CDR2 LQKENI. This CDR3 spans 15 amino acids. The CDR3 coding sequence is TGTGCCAGCTCACCCAGACAGGGTGGGCAAGAGACCCAGTACTTC. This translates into CASSPRQGGQETQYF.

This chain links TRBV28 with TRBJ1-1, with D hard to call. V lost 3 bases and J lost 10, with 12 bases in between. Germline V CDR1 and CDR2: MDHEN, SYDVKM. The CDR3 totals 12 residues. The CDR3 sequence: CASSFSGSGAFF. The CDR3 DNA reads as TGTGCCAGCAGTTTCTCCGGGTCTGGAGCTTTCTTT.

The CDR3 DNA sequence: TGTGCCAGCAGCAGTGGGAGGGAGGGACAGCCCCAGCATTTT. Translation: CASSSGREGQPQHF. The rearrangement uses TRBV7-2 and TRBJ1-5; D gene unclear. The length of the CDR3 is 14 residues. Per germline, CDR1 SGHTA and CDR2 FQGNSA. Trimming removed 5 bases at V and 7 bases at J, with 15 bases between.

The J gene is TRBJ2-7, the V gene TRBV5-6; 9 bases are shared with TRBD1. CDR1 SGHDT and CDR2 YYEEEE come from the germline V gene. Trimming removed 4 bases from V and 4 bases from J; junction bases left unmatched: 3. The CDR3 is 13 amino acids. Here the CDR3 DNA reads TGTGCCAGCAGCCAGACAGGGGGGTACGAGCAGTACTTC. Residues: CASSQTGGYEQYF.

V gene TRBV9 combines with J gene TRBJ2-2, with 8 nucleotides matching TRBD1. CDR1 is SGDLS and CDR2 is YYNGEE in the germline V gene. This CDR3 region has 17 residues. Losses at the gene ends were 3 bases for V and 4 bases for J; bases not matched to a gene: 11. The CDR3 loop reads CASSGRDRRPGTGELFF. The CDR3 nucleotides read TGTGCCAGCAGCGGCCGGGACAGGCGCCCTGGCACCGGGGAGCTGTTTTTT. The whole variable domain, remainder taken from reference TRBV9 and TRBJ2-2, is DSGVTQTPKHLITATGQRVTLRCSPRSGDLSVYWYQQSLDQGLQFLIQYYNGEERAKGNILERFSAQQFPDLHSELNLSSLELGDSALYFCASSGRDRRPGTGELFFGEGSRLTVL.

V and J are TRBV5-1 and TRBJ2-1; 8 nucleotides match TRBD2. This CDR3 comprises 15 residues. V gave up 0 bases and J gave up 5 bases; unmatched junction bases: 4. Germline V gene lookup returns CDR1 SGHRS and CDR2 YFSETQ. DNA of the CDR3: TGCGCCAGCAGCTTGGCGGGAGGGAACAACAATGAGCAGTTCTTC. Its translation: CASSLAGGNNNEQFF.

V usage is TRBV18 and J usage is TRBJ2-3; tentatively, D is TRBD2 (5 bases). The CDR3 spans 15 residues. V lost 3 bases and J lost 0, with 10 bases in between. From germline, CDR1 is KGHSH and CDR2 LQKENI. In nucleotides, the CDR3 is TGTGCCAGCTCACCGGACTTCTCTAGCACAGATACGCAGTATTTT. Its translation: CASSPDFSSTDTQYF.

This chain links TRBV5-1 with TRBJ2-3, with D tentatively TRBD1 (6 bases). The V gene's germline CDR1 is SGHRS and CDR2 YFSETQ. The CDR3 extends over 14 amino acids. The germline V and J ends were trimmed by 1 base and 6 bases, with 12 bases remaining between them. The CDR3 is CASSLLGADDTQYF. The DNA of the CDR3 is TGCGCCAGCAGCTTGCTGGGGGCAGACGATACGCAGTATTTT. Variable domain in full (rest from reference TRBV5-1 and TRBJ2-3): KAGVTQTPRYLIKTRGQQVTLSCSPISGHRSVSWYQQTPGQGLQFLFEYFSETQRNKGNFPGRFSGRQFSNSRSEMNVSTLELGDSALYLCASSLLGADDTQYFGPGTRLTVL.

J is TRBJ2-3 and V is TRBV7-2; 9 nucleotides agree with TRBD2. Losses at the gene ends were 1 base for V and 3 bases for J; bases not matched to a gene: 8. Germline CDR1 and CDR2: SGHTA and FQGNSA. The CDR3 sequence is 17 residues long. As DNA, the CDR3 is TGTGCCAGCAGCTTAGGGGCGGGGGGGCCCAGAACAGATACGCAGTATTTT. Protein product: CASSLGAGGPRTDTQYF.

Written as DNA, the CDR3 is TGTGCCAGCAGTTACCGGGGGGGGGAGGGCACAGATACGCAGTATTTT. It specifies CASSYRGGEGTDTQYF. The V and J genes are TRBV6-5 and TRBJ2-3, with 8 bases matching TRBD2. Germline CDR1 and CDR2: MNHEY and SVGAGI. The CDR3 length is 16 residues. V gave up 2 bases and J gave up 1 base; unmatched junction bases: 5.

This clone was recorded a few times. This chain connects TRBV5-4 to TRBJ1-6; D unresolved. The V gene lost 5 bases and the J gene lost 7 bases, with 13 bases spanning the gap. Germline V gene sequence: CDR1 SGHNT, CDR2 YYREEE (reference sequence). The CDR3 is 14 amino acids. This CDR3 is CASSLSDGNSPLHF. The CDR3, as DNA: TGTGCCAGCAGTCTATCCGACGGGAATTCACCCCTCCACTTT. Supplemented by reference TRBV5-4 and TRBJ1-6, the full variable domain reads ETGVTQSPTHLIKTRGQQVTLRCSSQSGHNTVSWYQQALGQGPQFIFQYYREEENGRGNFPPRFSGLQFPNYSSELNVNALELDDSALYLCASSLSDGNSPLHFGNGTRLTVT.

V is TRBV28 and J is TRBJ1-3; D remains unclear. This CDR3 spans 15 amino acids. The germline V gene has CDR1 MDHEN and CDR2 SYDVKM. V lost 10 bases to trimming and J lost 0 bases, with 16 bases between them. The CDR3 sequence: CATQRESRSGNTIYF. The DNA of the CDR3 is TGTGCCACCCAGAGGGAGTCCCGCTCTGGAAACACCATATATTTT. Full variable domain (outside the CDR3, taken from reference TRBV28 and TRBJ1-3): DVKVTQSSRYLVKRTGEKVFLECVQDMDHENMFWYRQDPGLGLRLIYFSYDVKMKEKGDIPEGYSVSREKKERFSLILESASTNQTSMYLCATQRESRSGNTIYFGEGSWLTVV.

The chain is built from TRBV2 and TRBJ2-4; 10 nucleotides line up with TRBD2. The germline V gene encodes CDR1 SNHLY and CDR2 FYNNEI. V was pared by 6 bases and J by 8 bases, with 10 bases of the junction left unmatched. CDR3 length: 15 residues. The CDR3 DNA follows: TGTGCCAGCAGGCCACTAGCGGGGAATGGGTACATTCAGTACTTC. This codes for CASRPLAGNGYIQYF.

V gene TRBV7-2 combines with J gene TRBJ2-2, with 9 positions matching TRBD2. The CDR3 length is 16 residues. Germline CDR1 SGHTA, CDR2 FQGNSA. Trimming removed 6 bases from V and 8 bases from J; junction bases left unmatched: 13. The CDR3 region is CASSALAGGLLGELFF. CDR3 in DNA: TGTGCCAGCAGTGCTCTGGCGGGAGGGTTACTAGGGGAGCTGTTTTTT. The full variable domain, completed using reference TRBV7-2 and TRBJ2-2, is GAGVSQSPSNKVTEKGKDVELRCDPISGHTALYWYRQSLGQGLEFLIYFQGNSAPDKSGLPSDRFSAERTGGSVSTLTIQRTQQEDSAVYLCASSALAGGLLGELFFGEGSRLTVL.

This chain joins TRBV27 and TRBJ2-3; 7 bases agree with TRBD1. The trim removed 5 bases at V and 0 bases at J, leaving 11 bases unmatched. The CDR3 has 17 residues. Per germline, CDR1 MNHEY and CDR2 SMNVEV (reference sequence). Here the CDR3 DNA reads TGTGCCAGCAGTCCCCACCCCGGGACAGTGAGCACAGATACGCAGTATTTT. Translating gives CASSPHPGTVSTDTQYF.

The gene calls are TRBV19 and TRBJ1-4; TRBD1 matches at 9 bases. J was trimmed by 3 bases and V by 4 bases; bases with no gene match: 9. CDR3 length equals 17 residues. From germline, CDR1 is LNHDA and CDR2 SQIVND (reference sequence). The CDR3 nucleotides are TGTGCCAGTAGTAGGGGACAGGGAGGAGCGGCTAATGAAAAACTGTTTTTT. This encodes CASSRGQGGAANEKLFF.

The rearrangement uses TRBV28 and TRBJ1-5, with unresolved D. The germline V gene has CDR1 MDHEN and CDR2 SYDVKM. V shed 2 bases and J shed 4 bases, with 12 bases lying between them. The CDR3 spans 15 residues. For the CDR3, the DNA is TGTGCCAGCAGTTTACCCGGGAGGTCAAATCAGCCCCAGCATTTT. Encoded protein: CASSLPGRSNQPQHF.